One sample yielded the 8 T cell receptor beta chains listed below, sequenced in a study of T cell responses to AZD1222 COVID-19 vaccine. This table comes from immunoSEQ multiplex PCR, and its TCRdb copy is limited to in-frame clones, with some not included. In the table there are approximately 93,000 clones, about nine tenths of which are singletons. The sequences come from peripheral blood, collected 28 days after the second AZD1222 dose. The source is an adult who received the AZD1222 COVID-19 vaccine.

J is TRBJ2-3 and V is TRBV9; D is undetermined. The V end was cut by 4 bases, the J end by 5 bases, with 14 bases between. Per the germline V gene, CDR1 is SGDLS and CDR2 is YYNGEE. There are 14 residues in the CDR3. This CDR3 reads CASSMTFLRDTQYF. For the CDR3, the DNA is TGTGCCAGCAGCATGACATTTCTTAGAGATACGCAGTATTTT.

This chain connects TRBV5-5 to TRBJ1-5, with D perhaps TRBD1 (5 bases). The germline V and J ends were trimmed by 3 bases and 3 bases, with 10 bases remaining between them. CDR3 length equals 14 residues. Germline CDR1 and CDR2: SGHKS and YYEKEE (reference sequence). The CDR3: CASSYWGYNQPQHF. The DNA for the CDR3 is TGTGCCAGCAGCTATTGGGGGTACAATCAGCCCCAGCATTTT.

About this clone: A junction boundary mismatches the germline segment, possibly from a read error. V gene TRBV5-6 combines with J gene TRBJ1-1; 9 nucleotides agree with TRBD1. There are 12 residues in the CDR3. Germline values: CDR1 SGHDT, CDR2 YYEEEE. The CDR3 loop is CASSLGQGLGYF. CDR3 in DNA: TGTGCCAGCAGCCTGGGACAGGGCCTGGGGTATTTT.

The chain carries TRBV3-1 (or the pseudogene TRBV3-2) and TRBJ1-4; a weak D match, TRBD1 (5 bases). Germline CDR1 is LGHDT and CDR2 is YNNKEL (reference sequence). The CDR3 extends over 15 amino acids. V gave up 1 base and J gave up 6 bases, with 12 bases separating them. CDR3 bases: TGTGCCAGCAGCCAAGCACTCCCGACAGATGAAAAACTGTTTTTT. As protein: CASSQALPTDEKLFF.

This clone was observed once. The chain carries TRBV28 and TRBJ1-5; TRBD1 aligns across 7 bases. V dropped 5 bases and J dropped 2; count of bases not matched to a gene: 6. From germline, CDR1 is MDHEN and CDR2 SYDVKM. The CDR3 extends over 15 amino acids. CDR3 amino acids: CASSPTGRGNQPQHF. The CDR3 nucleotides read TGTGCCAGCAGTCCGACAGGGCGGGGCAATCAGCCCCAGCATTTT.

V usage is TRBV10-3 and J usage is TRBJ2-1; D perhaps matches TRBD1 (6 bases). V lost 4 bases to trimming and J lost 15 bases, with 16 bases between them. CDR1 is ENHRY and CDR2 is SYGVKD in the germline V gene. The CDR3 extends over 12 amino acids. Here the CDR3 reads CAISGRQEPAFF. The CDR3 DNA reads as TGTGCCATCAGTGGGCGACAGGAACCGGCGTTCTTC.

The gene calls are TRBV21-1 and TRBJ2-7. TRBV21-1 is a pseudogene locus. The CDR3 contains 15 residues. This chain's CDR3 is CASSKSRPGLREQYF. As DNA, the CDR3 is TGTGCCAGCAGCAAAAGCCGCCCGGGCCTACGAGAGCAGTACTTC.

The chain uses TRBV27 and TRBJ2-7; 7 nucleotides line up with TRBD1. Germline V gene lookup returns CDR1 MNHEY and CDR2 SMNVEV (reference sequence). The trim removed 6 bases at V and 4 bases at J, leaving 15 bases unmatched. The CDR3 sequence is 16 residues long. The CDR3: CASSQSPQGNLYEQYF. The CDR3 DNA is TGTGCCAGCAGCCAATCCCCACAGGGGAACCTATACGAGCAGTACTTC.